This T cell receptor beta chain derives from a study of T cell changes during pregnancy in multiple sclerosis. Some clones are missing from TCRdb's copy, which holds only in-frame ones; the method was immunoSEQ multiplex PCR. The table shows over 45,000 clones, with over 85% occurring only once. This specimen consisted of CD8+ T cells from peripheral blood mononuclear cells, obtained in the third trimester of pregnancy. This clonotype was obtained from a female donor with multiple sclerosis, enrolled in a pregnancy study.

The CDR3 DNA reads TGCAGCGTTGAAGGTCCCAGTACCTACGAGCAGTACTTC. Protein product: CSVEGPSTYEQYF. The rearrangement uses TRBV29-1 and TRBJ2-7; D gene uncertain. The ends were cut back, 1 base at V and 2 bases at J, with 9 bases in the middle. Looked up from germline, CDR1 is SQVTM and CDR2 is ANQGSEA. The CDR3 runs to 13 residues.